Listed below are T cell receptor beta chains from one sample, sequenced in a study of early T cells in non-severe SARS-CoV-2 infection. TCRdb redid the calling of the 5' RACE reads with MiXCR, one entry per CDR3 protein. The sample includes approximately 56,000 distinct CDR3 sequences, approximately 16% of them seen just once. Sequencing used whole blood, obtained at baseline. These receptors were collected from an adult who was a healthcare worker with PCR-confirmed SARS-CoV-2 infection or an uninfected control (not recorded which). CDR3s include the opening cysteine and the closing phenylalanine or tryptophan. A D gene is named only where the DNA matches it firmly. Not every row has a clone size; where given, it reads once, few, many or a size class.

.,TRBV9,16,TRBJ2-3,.,CASSPSPGTSTDTQYF,TGTGCCAGCAGCCCAAGTCCGGGAACTAGCACAGATACGCAGTATTTT
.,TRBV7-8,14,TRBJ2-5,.,CASSISTGIETQYF,TGTGCCAGCAGCATATCTACAGGGATTGAGACCCAGTACTTC
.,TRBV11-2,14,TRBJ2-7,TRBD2,CASSLSGFPYEQYF,TGTGCCAGCAGCCTTAGCGGGTTCCCCTACGAGCAGTACTTC
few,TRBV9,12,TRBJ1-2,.,CASSVSDAGYTF,TGTGCCAGCAGCGTCTCAGATGCTGGCTACACCTTC
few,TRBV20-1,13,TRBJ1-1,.,CSARGGGSTEAFF,TGCAGTGCTAGAGGTGGGGGTAGCACTGAAGCTTTCTTT
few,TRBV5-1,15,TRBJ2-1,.,CASSLGSSSYNEQFF,TGCGCCAGCAGCTTGGGGTCAAGCTCCTACAATGAGCAGTTCTTC
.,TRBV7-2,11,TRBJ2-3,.,CASSPTDTQYF,TGTGCCAGCAGCCCCACAGATACGCAGTATTTT
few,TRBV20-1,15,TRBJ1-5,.,CSAAPGEYSNQPQHF,TGCAGTGCCGCTCCGGGAGAATATAGCAATCAGCCCCAGCATTTT
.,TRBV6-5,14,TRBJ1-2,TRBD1,CASRDGTALNGYTF,TGTGCCAGCAGAGACGGGACAGCCCTTAATGGCTACACCTTC
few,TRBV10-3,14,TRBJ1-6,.,CAISPQANNSPLHF,TGTGCCATCAGTCCACAGGCTAATAATTCACCCCTCCACTTT
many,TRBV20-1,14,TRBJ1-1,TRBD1,CSARTGAPNTEAFF,TGCAGTGCCCGGACAGGGGCCCCGAACACTGAAGCTTTCTTT
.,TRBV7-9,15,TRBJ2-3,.,CASRTSQKHTDTQYF,TGTGCCAGCCGTACTAGCCAGAAGCACACAGATACGCAGTATTTT
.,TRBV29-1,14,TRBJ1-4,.,CSVDGGHTNEKLFF,TGCAGCGTTGATGGGGGGCACACTAATGAAAAACTGTTTTTT
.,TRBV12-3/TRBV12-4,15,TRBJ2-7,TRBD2,CASSFFGLAGGEQYF,TGTGCCAGCAGTTTTTTTGGACTAGCGGGAGGCGAGCAGTACTTC
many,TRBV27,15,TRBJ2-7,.,CASSLRGTQGVEQYF,TGTGCCAGCAGTTTAAGGGGCACCCAAGGGGTCGAGCAGTACTTC
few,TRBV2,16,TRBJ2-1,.,CASSEAGDSSYNEQFF,TGTGCCAGCAGTGAAGCCGGTGATAGCTCCTACAATGAGCAGTTCTTC
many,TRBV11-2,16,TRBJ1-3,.,CASSEQGSGTGNTIYF,TGTGCCAGCAGCGAACAGGGAAGCGGAACTGGAAACACCATATATTTT
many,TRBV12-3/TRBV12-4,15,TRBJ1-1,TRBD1,CASSLSRTGASEAFF,TGTGCCAGCAGTTTATCCAGGACAGGGGCATCAGAAGCTTTCTTT
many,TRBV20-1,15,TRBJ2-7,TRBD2,CSARRTSGKGYEQYF,TGCAGTGCTAGACGGACTAGCGGGAAAGGCTACGAGCAGTACTTC
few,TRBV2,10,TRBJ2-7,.,CASSDYEQYF,TGTGCCAGCAGTGACTACGAGCAGTACTTC
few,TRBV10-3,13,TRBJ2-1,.,CAIKPGGISEQFF,TGTGCCATCAAGCCAGGGGGGATTTCTGAGCAGTTCTTC
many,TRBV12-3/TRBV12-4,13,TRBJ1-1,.,CASSPTLNTEAFF,TGTGCCAGCAGCCCCACCTTGAACACTGAAGCTTTCTTT
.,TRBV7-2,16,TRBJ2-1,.,CASSPRASKGYNEQFF,TGTGCCAGCAGCCCCCGGGCCTCCAAAGGGTACAATGAGCAGTTCTTC
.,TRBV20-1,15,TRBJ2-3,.,CSARWRGQGTDTQYF,TGCAGTGCTAGATGGAGGGGACAAGGCACAGATACGCAGTATTTT
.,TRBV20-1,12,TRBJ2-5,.,CSARSGQETQYF,TGCAGTGCTAGGTCGGGCCAAGAGACCCAGTACTTC
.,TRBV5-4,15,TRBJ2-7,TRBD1,CASSLDRGMTYEQYF,TGTGCCAGCAGCTTGGACAGGGGCATGACTTACGAGCAGTACTTC
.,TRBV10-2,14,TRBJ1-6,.,CASSERTVNSPLHF,TGCGCCAGCAGTGAAAGGACAGTCAATTCACCCCTCCACTTT
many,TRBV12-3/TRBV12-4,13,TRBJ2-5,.,CASSTRLEGTQYF,TGTGCCAGCAGCACGCGACTGGAAGGGACCCAGTACTTC
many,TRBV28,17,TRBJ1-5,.,CASSLGGSGYSNQPQHF,TGTGCCAGCAGTTTGGGTGGCAGCGGTTATAGCAATCAGCCCCAGCATTTT
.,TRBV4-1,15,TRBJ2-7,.,CASSQDIGARREQYF,TGCGCCAGCAGCCAAGATATCGGAGCCCGGCGGGAGCAGTACTTC